Listed here are 28 T cell receptor beta chains from one sample, sequenced in a study of neurological immune-mediated disorders (dated by TCRdb to about 2019). The library was built by means of 5' RACE. The sample was run on an Illumina HiSeq 2500. TCRdb reprocessed the public reads (quality trimming at Q25 with fastp, clone calling with MiXCR) and kept in-frame beta chains. Duplicate CDR3 protein sequences are folded into a single record with the most common DNA and genes. Recorded for this sample are some 65,000 distinct CDR3 sequences; over 4% of them occurred a single time. Clones ranked in the top ten supply roughly 2.8% of the sample. Sequenced: PBMCs. The source is a man aged 50 to 60 with multiple sclerosis.

This clonotype was recorded many times. J is TRBJ2-5 and V is TRBV20-1, with a weak D call TRBD1 (5 bases). The CDR3 is 16 amino acids. V was shortened by 0 bases and J by 7 bases, with 21 bases between the two germline ends. Germline loops: CDR1 DFQATT, CDR2 SNEGSKA (reference sequence). As DNA, the CDR3 is TGCAGTGCTAGAGATCGCACCACCTTGGGGCCGGGGACCCAGTACTTC. It specifies CSARDRTTLGPGTQYF.

This clonotype has a count of ten or more. The chain uses TRBV5-1 and TRBJ1-1; D is uncertain. The ends were cut back, 1 base at V and 1 base at J, with 5 bases in the middle. Germline V gene sequence: CDR1 SGHRS, CDR2 YFSETQ. The CDR3 extends over 13 amino acids. The CDR3 loop reads CASSLNQNTEAFF. Written as DNA, the CDR3 is TGCGCCAGCAGCTTGAACCAGAACACTGAAGCTTTCTTT. The variable domain in full, completed from reference TRBV5-1 and TRBJ1-1, reads KAGVTQTPRYLIKTRGQQVTLSCSPISGHRSVSWYQQTPGQGLQFLFEYFSETQRNKGNFPGRFSGRQFSNSRSEMNVSTLELGDSALYLCASSLNQNTEAFFGQGTRLTVV.

Many counts were recorded for this clonotype. The CDR3 nucleotides read TGCAGTGCTAGTACAGGGGGCGCAAACACCGGGGAGCTGTTTTTT. Its translation: CSASTGGANTGELFF. The rearrangement uses TRBV20-1 and TRBJ2-2; 9 bases align to TRBD1. The germline gives CDR1 DFQATT, CDR2 SNEGSKA (reference sequence). Trimming removed 3 bases from V and 2 bases from J; junction bases left unmatched: 4. The CDR3 sequence is 15 residues long.

This clonotype appeared many times. V and J are TRBV7-9 and TRBJ1-2; TRBD1 matches 8 bases. This CDR3 is 14 amino acids long. CDR1 is SEHNR, CDR2 FQNEAQ, per germline (reference sequence). The ends lost 3 bases at V and 7 bases at J; junction bases unmatched: 7. The CDR3 DNA reads as TGTGCCAGCAGCTTGGGACAGGCCCCGTTTGGCTACACCTTC. It specifies CASSLGQAPFGYTF. Filled out from reference TRBV7-9 and TRBJ1-2, the complete variable domain reads DTGVSQNPRHKITKRGQNVTFRCDPISEHNRLYWYRQTLGQGPEFLTYFQNEAQLEKSRLLSDRFSAERPKGSFSTLEIQRTEQGDSAMYLCASSLGQAPFGYTFGSGTRLTVV.

This clonotype was counted ten times or more. This chain uses TRBV5-1 with TRBJ2-7; 8 bases line up with TRBD1. The ends lost 0 bases at V and 2 bases at J; junction bases unmatched: 7. Germline CDR1 reads SGHRS; CDR2 reads YFSETQ. The CDR3 is 16 amino acids. The CDR3 nucleotides are TGCGCCAGCAGCTTGGATGGACAGGGTTTGGCCTACGAGCAGTACTTC. This translates into CASSLDGQGLAYEQYF.

This clonotype was observed a few times. The chain combines TRBV20-1 with TRBJ2-2; D might be TRBD2 (5 bases). The CDR3 has 12 residues. CDR1 and CDR2 (germline): DFQATT, SNEGSKA (reference sequence). The V end was cut by 6 bases, the J end by 5 bases, with 10 bases between. CDR3 loop: CSADRGTGELFF. The DNA of the CDR3 is TGCAGTGCGGATCGAGGGACCGGGGAGCTGTTTTTT.

This clonotype was recorded at least ten times. The chain joins TRBV20-1 to TRBJ2-7; D unclear. Trimming cost V 5 bases and J 2 bases, with 7 bases left between them. This CDR3 comprises 11 residues. Germline lookup yields CDR1 DFQATT and CDR2 SNEGSKA (reference sequence). In nucleotides, the CDR3 is TGCAGTGCTTACTATCCCTACGAGCAGTACTTC. It yields the protein CSAYYPYEQYF.

This clonotype was found many times. V gene TRBV5-1 combines with J gene TRBJ2-6, with 12 bases aligning to TRBD1. The CDR3 sequence is 19 residues long. Germline CDR1 is SGHRS and CDR2 is YFSETQ. The J segment lost 3 bases and the V segment lost 3 bases, leaving 10 bases of the junction unmatched. CDR3 residues: CASSWWGQGAVFGANVLTF. CDR3 in DNA: TGCGCCAGCAGCTGGTGGGGACAGGGGGCAGTCTTTGGGGCCAACGTCCTGACTTTC.

This clonotype was counted at least ten times. The rearrangement joins TRBV10-2 to TRBJ2-1, with unresolved D. Germline CDR1 and CDR2: WSHSY and SAAADI. Deletions cut 8 bases from V and 9 bases from J, with 14 bases between. The CDR3 contains 12 residues. CDR3 sequence reads: CASREISAEQFF. The CDR3 DNA follows: TGCGCCAGCCGAGAGATAAGCGCTGAGCAGTTCTTC.

This clonotype was picked up many times. The chain has TRBV4-3 and TRBJ2-1; D remains unclear. Germline values: CDR1 LGHNA, CDR2 YSLEER. Trimming stripped 0 bases from V and 0 bases from J, with 6 bases between. This CDR3 is 15 amino acids long. The CDR3 region is CASSQDYTSYNEQFF. For the CDR3, the DNA is TGCGCCAGCAGCCAAGACTATACCTCCTACAATGAGCAGTTCTTC.

In its sample, this clonotype was seen many times. This chain connects TRBV5-6 to TRBJ2-7; 7 bases agree with TRBD1. With V trimmed by 2 bases and J by 1 base, 3 bases remained unmatched. The CDR3 contains 14 residues. The germline gives CDR1 SGHDT, CDR2 YYEEEE. The DNA of the CDR3 is TGTGCCAGCAGCTTAGGACAGGCTTCCTACGAGCAGTACTTC. It translates to CASSLGQASYEQYF. Combining the CDR3 with reference TRBV5-6 and TRBJ2-7 gives the whole variable domain DAGVTQSPTHLIKTRGQQVTLRCSPKSGHDTVSWYQQALGQGPQFIFQYYEEEERQRGNFPDRFSGHQFPNYSSELNVNALLLGDSALYLCASSLGQASYEQYFGPGTRLTVT.

This clonotype has at least ten counts. CDR3 in amino acids: CASSYDSYEQYF. The CDR3 bases are TGTGCCAGCAGCTACGACAGCTACGAGCAGTACTTC. The rearrangement links TRBV5-5 to TRBJ2-7, with D possibly TRBD1 on 5 matching bases. Between the trimmed V and J ends, which lost 3 bases and 3 bases, there was a span of 7 bases. Per the germline V gene, CDR1 is SGHKS and CDR2 is YYEKEE (reference sequence). This CDR3 spans 12 amino acids.

This clonotype was detected ten times or more. The chain couples TRBV4-1 to TRBJ2-4; 12 nucleotides match TRBD2. The CDR3 is 18 amino acids. V shed 2 bases and J 0 bases; nucleotides not matched to a gene: 5. Germline assignment: CDR1 MGHRA and CDR2 YSYEKL. As DNA, the CDR3 is TGCGCCAGCAGCCAACCGACTAGCGGGGGTTTAGCCAAAAACATTCAGTACTTC. Encoded protein: CASSQPTSGGLAKNIQYF.

This clonotype was seen ten or more times. The chain's CDR3 is CASTLTVGNEQFF. The CDR3 region has the DNA TGCGCCAGCACCCTAACAGTGGGCAATGAGCAGTTCTTC. The V gene is TRBV5-1, the J gene TRBJ2-1; D is uncertain. Trimming removed 6 bases from V and 6 bases from J, with 13 bases in between. Germline CDR1 SGHRS, CDR2 YFSETQ. The CDR3 is 13 amino acids.

This clonotype was seen at least ten times. The gene calls are TRBV7-6 and TRBJ2-3, with TRBD2 matching over 12 bases. Germline V lookup: CDR1 SGHVS, CDR2 FNYEAQ. The ends lost 0 bases at V and 3 bases at J; junction bases unmatched: 7. The CDR3 is 18 amino acids. DNA of the CDR3: TGTGCCAGCAGCTTAGCGACTAGCGGGGGAGGTCGGACAGATACGCAGTATTTT. This translates into CASSLATSGGGRTDTQYF.

Many counts were recorded for this clonotype. The V gene is TRBV10-2, the J gene TRBJ2-2, with D perhaps TRBD1 (6 bases). There are 14 residues in the CDR3. Trimming shortened V by 6 bases and J by 1 base, and 9 bases separated the two germline ends. In germline, CDR1 is WSHSY, CDR2 SAAADI. CDR3 sequence reads: CASRGRGNTGELFF. DNA for the CDR3: TGCGCCAGCAGGGGCAGGGGGAACACCGGGGAGCTGTTTTTT.

This clonotype was counted ten times or more. V usage is TRBV4-1 and J usage is TRBJ1-1, with D uncertain. Trimming removed 1 base from V and 1 base from J, with 7 bases in between. Germline CDR1 and CDR2: MGHRA and YSYEKL. The CDR3 length is 14 residues. The CDR3 nucleotides read TGCGCCAGCAGCCAAGGTTGGGGGAACACTGAAGCTTTCTTT. It yields the protein CASSQGWGNTEAFF.

This clonotype was detected many times. The CDR3 nucleotides are TGCAGTGCTAGAAGCAGGACAGCAACTAATGAAAAACTGTTTTTT. It yields the protein CSARSRTATNEKLFF. The genes are TRBV20-1 and TRBJ1-4; possibly TRBD1 for D (6 bases). Trimming took 2 bases from V and 0 from J, leaving 10 bases between them. This CDR3 is built from 15 residues. Germline V gene data show CDR1 as DFQATT and CDR2 as SNEGSKA (reference sequence).

This clonotype was detected ten times or more. The V call is TRBV5-1, the J call TRBJ2-2, with D possibly matching TRBD2 (5 bases). The CDR3 consists of 14 residues. CDR1 SGHRS and CDR2 YFSETQ come from the germline V gene. V was trimmed by 6 bases and J by 4 bases, leaving 13 bases between them. CDR3 coding DNA: TGCGCCAGCAAAGGACTGGCGGCCACCGGGGAGCTGTTTTTT. Its translation is CASKGLAATGELFF. Complete variable domain (other parts from reference TRBV5-1 and TRBJ2-2): KAGVTQTPRYLIKTRGQQVTLSCSPISGHRSVSWYQQTPGQGLQFLFEYFSETQRNKGNFPGRFSGRQFSNSRSEMNVSTLELGDSALYLCASKGLAATGELFFGEGSRLTVL.

Ten or more counts support this clonotype. The chain combines TRBV27 with TRBJ2-3, with TRBD2 identical over 8 bases. The germline V gene has CDR1 MNHEY and CDR2 SMNVEV (reference sequence). V lost 6 bases, J lost 2 bases, and 7 bases stayed unmatched. The CDR3 is 15 amino acids. CDR3 region: CASSTGTRLTDTQYF. The CDR3 nucleotides read TGTGCCAGCAGCACGGGGACTAGACTCACAGATACGCAGTATTTT.

This clonotype was seen ten or more times. The chain carries TRBV11-2 and TRBJ1-2; D remains ambiguous. V was trimmed by 1 base and J by 4 bases, leaving 7 bases between them. The length of the CDR3 is 13 residues. CDR1 is SGHAT and CDR2 is FQNNGV in the germline V gene. The CDR3 loop reads CASSLAGLYGYTF. DNA for the CDR3: TGTGCCAGCAGCTTAGCCGGGCTCTATGGCTACACCTTC.

The table lists this clonotype with many counts. The CDR3 DNA reads as TGCGCCAGCAAGGGACAGTCCTCTGGAAACACCATATATTTT. It translates to CASKGQSSGNTIYF. The chain employs TRBV5-1 and TRBJ1-3; TRBD1 matches 7 bases. The length of the CDR3 is 14 residues. The V gene end was trimmed by 6 bases and the J gene end by 0 bases; junction bases not matched to a gene: 3. Germline V lookup: CDR1 SGHRS, CDR2 YFSETQ. Looking up the rest from reference TRBV5-1 and TRBJ1-3 gives the full variable domain: KAGVTQTPRYLIKTRGQQVTLSCSPISGHRSVSWYQQTPGQGLQFLFEYFSETQRNKGNFPGRFSGRQFSNSRSEMNVSTLELGDSALYLCASKGQSSGNTIYFGEGSWLTVV.

The sample holds many counts of this clonotype. V is TRBV5-5 and J is TRBJ1-5; no clear D. V shed 4 bases and J shed 7 bases, with 12 bases lying between them. Germline CDR1 and CDR2: SGHKS and YYEKEE (reference sequence). The CDR3 runs 13 residues. The CDR3 protein is CASSRYDGQPQHF. The CDR3, as DNA: TGTGCCAGCAGCAGGTACGATGGGCAGCCCCAGCATTTT.

This clonotype was observed many times. The chain joins TRBV27 to TRBJ2-3; TRBD1 aligns across 7 bases. The CDR3 has 14 residues. V was pared by 5 bases and J by 9 bases, with 11 bases of the junction left unmatched. CDR1 is MNHEY and CDR2 is SMNVEV in the germline V gene (reference sequence). CDR3 protein: CASSPRDRGWTQYF. Here the CDR3 DNA reads TGTGCCAGCAGTCCCCGGGACAGAGGTTGGACGCAGTATTTT.

This clonotype has ten or more counts. The gene calls are TRBV20-1 and TRBJ2-3; 9 bases are a match to TRBD2. The CDR3 extends over 16 amino acids. Trimming removed 3 bases from V and 5 bases from J; junction bases left unmatched: 12. Germline CDR1 reads DFQATT; CDR2 reads SNEGSKA (reference sequence). CDR3 nucleotide sequence: TGCAGTGCTAGCGAACGCGGCGGGGGGGCAAGAGATACGCAGTATTTT. Its protein product is CSASERGGGARDTQYF.

This clonotype has a count of ten or more. This chain joins TRBV6-1 and TRBJ2-5; possible D gene TRBD2, 5 bases. V lost 7 bases, J lost 4 bases, and 10 bases lay in between. Germline-derived CDR1 and CDR2 are MNHNS and SASEGT. CDR3 length: 12 residues. The CDR3 bases are TGTGCCAGCACCCGGGCGGGAGAGACCCAGTACTTC. This codes for CASTRAGETQYF.

This clonotype was detected ten times or more. The V call is TRBV4-1, the J call TRBJ2-7; D is unclear. Germline V gene lookup returns CDR1 MGHRA and CDR2 YSYEKL. This CDR3 comprises 14 residues. Trimming took 4 bases from V and 1 from J, leaving 11 bases between them. CDR3 coding DNA: TGCGCCAGCAGCCTCCGAAGGGAATCCTACGAGCAGTACTTC. Protein sequence: CASSLRRESYEQYF.

The table lists this clonotype with many counts. The rearrangement uses TRBV25-1 and TRBJ1-4; the D gene is possibly TRBD1 (6 bases). Between the trimmed V and J ends, which lost 3 bases and 11 bases, there was a span of 19 bases. CDR3 length: 15 residues. Germline-derived CDR1 and CDR2 are MGHDK and SYGVNS. The CDR3 loop reads CASSESADRLFKLFF. The CDR3 nucleotides are TGTGCCAGCAGTGAGTCTGCAGACAGGCTCTTTAAACTGTTTTTT.